The 8 T cell receptor beta chains below were found in one sample sequenced in a study of T cells in Graves' hyperthyroidism and ophthalmopathy. Amplified TCR beta CDR3 regions came from RNA transcripts. HTBI primers were the set used in a first-round RT-PCR of the TCR CDR3. TCRdb independently ran MiXCR on the multiplex PCR reads; one entry per CDR3 protein. The data show over 90,000 distinct CDR3 sequences, with roughly 47% seen just once and roughly 24% held by the top ten. Source material: blood. The receptors here all came from a man aged 35 to 55 with Graves' hyperthyroidism.

This clonotype has a handful of counts. The chain uses TRBV28 and TRBJ1-5, with 12 bases matching TRBD1. Germline V lookup: CDR1 MDHEN, CDR2 SYDVKM. Unmatched junction bases numbered 10, after V lost 7 bases and J lost 9 bases. The CDR3 consists of 15 residues. In DNA form, the CDR3 reads TGTGCCAGCACTATGACGGGACAGGGGGCCAGGCCCCAGCATTTT. It specifies CASTMTGQGARPQHF.

This clonotype was seen more than once but under ten times. This chain connects TRBV7-2 to TRBJ2-1; 12 bases are a match to TRBD2. Germline CDR1 reads SGHTA; CDR2 reads FQGNSA. The CDR3 extends over 14 amino acids. V lost 6 bases and J lost 6; bases outside the gene matches: 3. CDR3 DNA: TGTGCCAGCAGACTAGCGGGGGGACCCAATGAGCAGTTCTTC. The encoded protein is CASRLAGGPNEQFF.

This clonotype was detected many times. This chain links TRBV7-9 with TRBJ2-3; TRBD2 aligns across 8 bases. J lost 4 bases, V lost 2 bases, and 2 bases had no gene match. Per the germline V gene, CDR1 is SEHNR and CDR2 is FQNEAQ (reference sequence). This CDR3 is 14 amino acids long. The CDR3 region has the DNA TGTGCCAGCAGCTTATCGCGGGGGGCAGATACGCAGTATTTT. It encodes CASSLSRGADTQYF.

The chain joins TRBV7-9 to TRBJ2-1; the match to TRBD2 covers 9 bases. Germline V gene sequence: CDR1 SEHNR, CDR2 FQNEAQ (reference sequence). CDR3 length: 15 amino acids. V shed 6 bases, J shed 5 bases, and the junction held 8 bases outside the gene matches. For the CDR3, the DNA is TGTGCCAGCAGAGATGGGACTAGCTGGCACAATGAGCAGTTCTTC. This translates into CASRDGTSWHNEQFF.

V usage is TRBV7-2 and J usage is TRBJ1-1; D is unresolved. CDR1 is SGHTA, CDR2 FQGNSA, per germline. There are 12 residues in the CDR3. V lost 2 bases, J lost 12 bases, and 13 bases lay in between. CDR3 DNA: TGTGCCAGCAGCTTAACAGCATTCGAAACTTTCTTT. Protein: CASSLTAFETFF. Full variable domain (rest looked up from reference TRBV7-2 and TRBJ1-1): GAGVSQSPSNKVTEKGKDVELRCDPISGHTALYWYRQSLGQGLEFLIYFQGNSAPDKSGLPSDRFSAERTGGSVSTLTIQRTQQEDSAVYLCASSLTAFETFFGQGTRLTVV.

Comments on this clonotype: An end of the junction does not agree with germline; a read error may underlie this. The chain uses TRBV7-4 and TRBJ2-2; weak D call: TRBD1 (6 bases). Germline V CDR1 and CDR2: SGHVT, SQSDAQ. There are 15 residues in the CDR3. The CDR3: CASSAGTTNAGEPFF. The CDR3 DNA reads as TGTGCCAGCAGCGCCGGGACAACGAACGCCGGGGAGCCGTTTTTT.

This clonotype was detected ten times or more. This chain joins TRBV19 and TRBJ2-2; D possibly corresponds to TRBD2 (6 bases). Germline CDR1 reads LNHDA; CDR2 reads SQIVND (reference sequence). This CDR3 is built from 14 residues. The germline V and J ends were trimmed by 2 bases and 6 bases, with 10 bases remaining between them. The CDR3 nucleotides are TGTGCCAGTAGTATAAGCGGGTCGGCCGGGGAGCTGTTTTTT. It codes for CASSISGSAGELFF.

The gene calls are TRBV19 and TRBJ2-1; 10 nucleotides align to TRBD2. The length of the CDR3 is 14 residues. V lost 6 bases and J lost 9; bases outside the gene matches: 8. Germline CDR1 is LNHDA and CDR2 is SQIVND (reference sequence). The CDR3 DNA sequence: TGTGCCAGTAGCATACAGGCTAGCGGGAGTGAGCAGTTCTTC. This encodes CASSIQASGSEQFF.